This entry lists 7 T cell receptor beta chains sequenced from one sample in a study of control samples from healthy donors and cancer patients. The assay was immunoSEQ multiplex PCR, and TCRdb's table has in-frame clones only and misses some. This repertoire shows about 61,000 clones, about 90% found once; its top ten account for around 5.9%. Sequences were obtained from PBMCs. All receptors derive from a man in his fifties or sixties with colorectal cancer.

The genes are TRBV3-1 (or the pseudogene TRBV3-2) and TRBJ2-3, with TRBD2 identical over 16 bases. From germline, CDR1 is LGHDT and CDR2 YNNKEL (reference sequence). Losses at the gene ends were 3 bases for V and 4 bases for J; bases not matched to a gene: 13. The CDR3 has 20 residues. CDR3 nucleotides: TGTGCCAGCAGCCACTCCGGGACTAGCGGGGGGGCCCCCCAGCCAGATACGCAGTATTTT. Its protein is CASSHSGTSGGAPQPDTQYF.

The V call is TRBV7-2, the J call TRBJ2-7; 8 nucleotides agree with TRBD2. The germline CDR1 and CDR2 sequences are SGHTA and FQGNSA. The ends lost 2 bases at V and 0 bases at J; junction bases unmatched: 9. CDR3 length equals 17 residues. The CDR3 loop reads CASSLFISGTSSYEQYF. The CDR3 coding sequence is TGTGCCAGCAGCTTATTTATTAGCGGGACGAGCTCCTACGAGCAGTACTTC.

This clone came up once. This rearrangement joins TRBV6-5 to TRBJ2-7, with unresolved D. V lost 5 bases and J lost 3, with 14 bases in between. The CDR3 totals 14 residues. CDR1 and CDR2 (germline): MNHEY, SVGAGI. CDR3 in DNA: TGTGCCAGCAGTAGGGTGTATTCAAGCTACGAGCAGTACTTC. It is translated as CASSRVYSSYEQYF.

This clone was found once. The chain links TRBV7-9 to TRBJ2-7, with 7 bases lining up with TRBD1. The CDR3 has 12 residues. J was trimmed by 0 bases and V by 10 bases; bases with no gene match: 3. CDR1 and CDR2 (germline): SEHNR, FQNEAQ (reference sequence). The CDR3 nucleotides read TGTGCCACCCGGGACAGCTCCTACGAGCAGTACTTC. Translation gives CATRDSSYEQYF.

The rearrangement joins TRBV7-2 to TRBJ1-3, with D perhaps TRBD1 (6 bases). Germline CDR1 SGHTA, CDR2 FQGNSA. V shed 1 base and J shed 4 bases, with 11 bases lying between them. This CDR3 contains 15 residues. CDR3 sequence reads: CASSLGGAQGNTIYF. As DNA, the CDR3 is TGTGCCAGCAGCTTAGGGGGGGCGCAGGGAAACACCATATATTTT.

The V gene is TRBV7-8, the J gene TRBJ2-7; D is possibly TRBD1 (7 bases). CDR3 size: 12 residues. The germline gives CDR1 SGHVS, CDR2 FQNEAQ. V lost 5 bases and J lost 3, with 8 bases in between. This chain's CDR3 is CASSQGGYEQYF. CDR3 nucleotide sequence: TGTGCCAGCAGCCAGGGGGGCTACGAGCAGTACTTC.

The chain couples TRBV4-3 to TRBJ2-3; D unclear. The ends were cut back, 0 bases at V and 0 bases at J, with 13 bases in the middle. The CDR3 has 17 amino acids. The germline V gene has CDR1 LGHNA and CDR2 YSLEER. CDR3 amino acids: CASSQDGTAASTDTQYF. The DNA of the CDR3 is TGCGCCAGCAGCCAAGATGGAACGGCCGCTAGCACAGATACGCAGTATTTT.